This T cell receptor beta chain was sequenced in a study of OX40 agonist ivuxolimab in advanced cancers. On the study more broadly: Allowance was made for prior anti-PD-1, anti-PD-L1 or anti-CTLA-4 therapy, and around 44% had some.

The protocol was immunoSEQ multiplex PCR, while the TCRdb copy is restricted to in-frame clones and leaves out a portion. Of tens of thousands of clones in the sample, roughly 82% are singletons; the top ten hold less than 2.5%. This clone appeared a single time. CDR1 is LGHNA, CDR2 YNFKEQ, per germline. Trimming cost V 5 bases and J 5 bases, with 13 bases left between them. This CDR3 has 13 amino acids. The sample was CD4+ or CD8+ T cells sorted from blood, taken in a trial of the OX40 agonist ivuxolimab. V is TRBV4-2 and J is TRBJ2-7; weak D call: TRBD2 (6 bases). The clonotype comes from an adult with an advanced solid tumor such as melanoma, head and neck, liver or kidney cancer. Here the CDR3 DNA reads TGTGCCAGCAGCGGTGATAGCGGTAACGAGCAGTACTTC. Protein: CASSGDSGNEQYF.